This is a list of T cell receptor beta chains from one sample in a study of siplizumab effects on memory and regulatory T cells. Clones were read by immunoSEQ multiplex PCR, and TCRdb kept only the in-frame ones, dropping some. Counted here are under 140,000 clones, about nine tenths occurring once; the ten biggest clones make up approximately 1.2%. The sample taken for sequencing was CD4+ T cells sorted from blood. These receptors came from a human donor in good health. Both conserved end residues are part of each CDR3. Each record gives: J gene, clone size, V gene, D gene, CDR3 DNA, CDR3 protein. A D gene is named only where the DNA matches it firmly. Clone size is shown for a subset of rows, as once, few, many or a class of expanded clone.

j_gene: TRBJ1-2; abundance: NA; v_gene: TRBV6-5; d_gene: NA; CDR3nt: TGTGCCAGCAGTTACGGGTATGACACCGCTAACTATGGCTACACCTTC; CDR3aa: CASSYGYDTANYGYTF
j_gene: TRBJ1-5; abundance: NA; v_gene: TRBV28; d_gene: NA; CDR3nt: TGTGCCAGCAAGGGGAATCAGCCCCAGCATTTT; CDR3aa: CASKGNQPQHF
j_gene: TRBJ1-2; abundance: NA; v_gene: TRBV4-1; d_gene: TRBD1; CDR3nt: TGCGCCAGCAGCCTCGTAGGGGGCGTTAACTACTATGGCTACACCTTC; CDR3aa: CASSLVGGVNYYGYTF
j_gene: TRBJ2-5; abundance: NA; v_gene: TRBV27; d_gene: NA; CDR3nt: TGTGCCAGCAGTGAAAACAGCGGACAAGAGACCCAGTACTTC; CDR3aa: CASSENSGQETQYF
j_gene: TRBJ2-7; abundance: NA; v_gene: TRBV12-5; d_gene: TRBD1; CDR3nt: TGTGCTAGTGTCGTATCCGGGACAGCCTCCTACGAGCAGTACTTC; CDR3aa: CASVVSGTASYEQYF
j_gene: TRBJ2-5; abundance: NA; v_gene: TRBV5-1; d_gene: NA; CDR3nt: TGCGCCAGCGGAAAAGACAGTGAAAGTCTCGAGACCCAGTACTTC; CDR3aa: CASGKDSESLETQYF
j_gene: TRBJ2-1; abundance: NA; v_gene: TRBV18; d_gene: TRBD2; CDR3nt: TGTGCCAGCTCACCACTTGACGGGGGGGCCTACAATGAGCAGTTCTTC; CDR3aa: CASSPLDGGAYNEQFF
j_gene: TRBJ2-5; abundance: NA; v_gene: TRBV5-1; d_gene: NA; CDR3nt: TGCGCCAGCAGCTTGGGAGGGGAAGAGACCCAGTACTTC; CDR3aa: CASSLGGEETQYF
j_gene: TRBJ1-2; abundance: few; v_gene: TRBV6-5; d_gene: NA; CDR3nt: TGTGCCAGCAGTTACTCGAAGGGGCCCTATGGCTACACCTTC; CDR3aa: CASSYSKGPYGYTF
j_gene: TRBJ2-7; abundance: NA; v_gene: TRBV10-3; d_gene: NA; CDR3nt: TGTGCCATCAGTGGCTCTGGGGTAGTCCTGTACTTC; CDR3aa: CAISGSGVVLYF
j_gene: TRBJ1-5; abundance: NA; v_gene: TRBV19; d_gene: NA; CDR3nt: TGTGCCAGTAGGGATCTACAAAGGGAGCCCCAGCATTTT; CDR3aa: CASRDLQREPQHF
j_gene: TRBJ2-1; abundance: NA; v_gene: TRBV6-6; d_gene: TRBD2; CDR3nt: TGTGCCAGCAGTCCCCACACTAGCGGCTACGACAATGAGCAGTTCTTC; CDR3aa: CASSPHTSGYDNEQFF
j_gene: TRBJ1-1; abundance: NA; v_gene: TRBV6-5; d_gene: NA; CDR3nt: TGTGCCAGCAGGGACTCCTACCGGGCTTTCTTT; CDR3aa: CASRDSYRAFF
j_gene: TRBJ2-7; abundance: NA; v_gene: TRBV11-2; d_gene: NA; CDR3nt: TGTGCCAGCACGGGAGTGTGGGTTCCCGAGCAGTACTTC; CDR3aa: CASTGVWVPEQYF
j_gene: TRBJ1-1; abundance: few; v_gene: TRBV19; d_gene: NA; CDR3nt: TGTGCCAGTAGTATGGAGGGGTACATACCCGAAGCTTTCTTT; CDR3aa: CASSMEGYIPEAFF
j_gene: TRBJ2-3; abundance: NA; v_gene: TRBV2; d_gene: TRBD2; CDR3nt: TGTGCCGGAACCCCGGGACTAGCGGGAGCTACTACGCAGTATTTT; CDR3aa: CAGTPGLAGATTQYF
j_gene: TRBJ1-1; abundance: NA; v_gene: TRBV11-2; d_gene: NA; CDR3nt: TGTGCCAGCAGCTCCGTGAGGGCTGGGAACACTGAAGCTTTCTTT; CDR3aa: CASSSVRAGNTEAFF
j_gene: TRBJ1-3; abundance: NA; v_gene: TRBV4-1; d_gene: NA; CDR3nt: TGCGCCAGCAGCCAAGGCCAGTCCTCTGGAAACACCATATATTTT; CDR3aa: CASSQGQSSGNTIYF
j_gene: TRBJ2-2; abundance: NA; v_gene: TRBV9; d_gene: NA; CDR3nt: TGTGCCAGCAGCGTAGTACCTAGCGCTGACACCGGGGAGCTGTTTTTT; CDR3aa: CASSVVPSADTGELFF
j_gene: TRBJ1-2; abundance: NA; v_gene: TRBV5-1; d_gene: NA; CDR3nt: TGCGCCAGCAGCCACAGCCGAGGGAACTATGGCTACACCTTC; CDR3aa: CASSHSRGNYGYTF
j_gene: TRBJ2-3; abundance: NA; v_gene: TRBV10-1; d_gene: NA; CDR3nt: TGCGCCAGCAGTGAGTCGAGTACAGGGAGCAATACGCAGTATTTT; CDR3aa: CASSESSTGSNTQYF
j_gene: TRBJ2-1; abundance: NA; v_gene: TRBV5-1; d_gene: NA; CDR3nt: TGCGCCAGCAGCCCTGACAGGAACAATGAGCAGTTCTTC; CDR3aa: CASSPDRNNEQFF
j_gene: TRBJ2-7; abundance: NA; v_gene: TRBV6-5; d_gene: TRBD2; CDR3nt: TGTGCCAGCAGAACCACTAGCGGGAACTCCTACGAGCAGTACTTC; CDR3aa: CASRTTSGNSYEQYF
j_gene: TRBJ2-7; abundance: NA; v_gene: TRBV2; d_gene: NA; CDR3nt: TGTGCCAGCAATATTGGGGCTTTTTCCTACGAGCAGTACTTC; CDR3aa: CASNIGAFSYEQYF
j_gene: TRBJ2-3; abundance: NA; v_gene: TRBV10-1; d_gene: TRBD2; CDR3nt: TGCGCCAGCAGTGGGGATAGCGGGAGTATGTATACGCAGTATTTT; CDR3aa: CASSGDSGSMYTQYF
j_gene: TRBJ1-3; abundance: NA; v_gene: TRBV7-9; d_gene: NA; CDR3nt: TGTGCCAGCAGCTTGCCTGGAAACACCATATATTTT; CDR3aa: CASSLPGNTIYF
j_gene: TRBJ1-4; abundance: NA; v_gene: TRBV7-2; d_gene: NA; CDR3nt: TGTGCCAGCAGCTTAGAGAGGAGTAATGAAAAACTGTTTTTT; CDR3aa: CASSLERSNEKLFF
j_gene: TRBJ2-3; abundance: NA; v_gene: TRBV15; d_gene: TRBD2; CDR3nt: TGTGCCACCAGCCCACGACTAGCGGGAGCGAGCACAGATACGCAGTATTTT; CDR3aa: CATSPRLAGASTDTQYF
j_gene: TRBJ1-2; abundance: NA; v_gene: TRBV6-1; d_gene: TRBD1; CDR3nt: TGTGCCAGCACTCCAGGGGGTCTGGGCCTCGGGGGCTACACCTTC; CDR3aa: CASTPGGLGLGGYTF
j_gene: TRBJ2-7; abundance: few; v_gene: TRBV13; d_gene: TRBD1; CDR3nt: TGTGCCAGCAGCCGGACAGGGACCTTTCACTACGAGCAGTACTTC; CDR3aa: CASSRTGTFHYEQYF
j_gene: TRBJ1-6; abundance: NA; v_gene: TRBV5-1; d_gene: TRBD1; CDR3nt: TGCGCCAGCAGCTTGGGTTCCCGGGACAGAAATAATTCACCCCTCCACTTT; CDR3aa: CASSLGSRDRNNSPLHF
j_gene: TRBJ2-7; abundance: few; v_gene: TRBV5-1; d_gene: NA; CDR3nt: TGCGCCAGCCGGGACGGACCCTACGAGCAGTACTTC; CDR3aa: CASRDGPYEQYF